This T cell receptor beta chain was identified during a study of T-cell memory formation after mild COVID-19. Across the whole study: There were largely donor-specific TCR clusters. Overall study findings and caveats: Among contracting clones, CD4+ were mainly CM/EM and CD8+ enriched in EMRA. Cross-reactive memory apparently joined, as some responding clones appeared in pre-infection memory. Among clones peaking at day 37 in the second wave, SARS-CoV-2 specificity remained unconfirmed.

TCRdb reprocessed the 5' RACE reads with MiXCR, giving one entry per CDR3 protein. Of 250,000 to 350,000 distinct CDR3 sequences listed, roughly 17% are singletons. The CDR3 sequence is 16 residues long. V was cut by 1 base and J by 2 bases, with 15 bases left in between. Germline V lookup: CDR1 SGHRS, CDR2 YFSETQ. Concerning this clonotype itself: Its specificity is not known.

This TCR was sampled from a man younger than 35 who had mild COVID-19 (a few samples of this study predate the infection). Cell type and time point are not known. This chain joins TRBV5-1 and TRBJ1-1; no clear D gene. The sample comprised PBMCs or a T cell subset sorted from them (not recorded which). The DNA for the CDR3 is TGCGCCAGCAGCTTGTACGGGTTTTCGGGAAACACTGAAGCTTTCTTT. Translation: CASSLYGFSGNTEAFF. The whole variable domain, remainder taken from reference TRBV5-1 and TRBJ1-1, is KAGVTQTPRYLIKTRGQQVTLSCSPISGHRSVSWYQQTPGQGLQFLFEYFSETQRNKGNFPGRFSGRQFSNSRSEMNVSTLELGDSALYLCASSLYGFSGNTEAFFGQGTRLTVV.